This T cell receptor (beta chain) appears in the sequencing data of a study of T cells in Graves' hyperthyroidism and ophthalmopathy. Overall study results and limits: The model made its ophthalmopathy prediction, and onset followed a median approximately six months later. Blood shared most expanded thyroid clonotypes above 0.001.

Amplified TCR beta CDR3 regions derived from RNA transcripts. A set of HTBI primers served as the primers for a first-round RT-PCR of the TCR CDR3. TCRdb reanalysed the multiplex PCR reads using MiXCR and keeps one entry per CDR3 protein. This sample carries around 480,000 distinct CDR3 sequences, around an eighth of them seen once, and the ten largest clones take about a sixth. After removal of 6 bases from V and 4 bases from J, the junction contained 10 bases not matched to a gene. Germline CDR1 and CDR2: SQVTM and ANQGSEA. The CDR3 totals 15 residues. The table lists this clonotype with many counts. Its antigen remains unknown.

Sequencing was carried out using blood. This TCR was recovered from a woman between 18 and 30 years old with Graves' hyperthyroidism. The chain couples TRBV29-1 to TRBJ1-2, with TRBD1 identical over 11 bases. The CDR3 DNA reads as TGCAGCGTCCCCAGGGGACAGGGGGACAGCTATGGCTACACCTTC. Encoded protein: CSVPRGQGDSYGYTF. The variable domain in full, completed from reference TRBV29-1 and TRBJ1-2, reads SAVISQKPSRDICQRGTSLTIQCQVDSQVTMMFWYRQQPGQSLTLIATANQGSEATYESGFVIDKFPISRPNLTFSTLTVSNMSPEDSSIYLCSVPRGQGDSYGYTFGSGTRLTVV.